Reported below is one T cell receptor beta chain. The data are from a study of blood T cell repertoires in COVID-19. Study overall: Samples came from the United States, Italy and Spain, spanning acute and convalescent COVID-19. The cDNA or gDNA used as material had been derived from T cells, B-cell-depleted T cells, or PBMCs.

Trimming removed 8 bases from V and 2 bases from J; junction bases left unmatched: 6. Germline loops: CDR1 LNHDA, CDR2 SQIVND (reference sequence). The CDR3 consists of 15 residues. In the study's own analysis: Reference gene primers were amplified, and this amplification served to estimate nucleated cell counts. Assay: immunoSEQ multiplex PCR; the TCRdb copy retains only in-frame clones and omits some. The V and J calls and clone size come from that table; D and trimming were worked out from the DNA. The table shows some 27,000 clones, with around 90% occurring only once. The source material was peripheral blood. J is TRBJ1-6 and V is TRBV19, with 7 nucleotides matching TRBD1. The receptor was isolated from a human donor in a cohort sampled during active COVID-19. The CDR3 sequence is CASGAGTAYNSPLHF. In DNA form, the CDR3 reads TGTGCCAGTGGAGCCGGGACAGCCTATAATTCACCCCTCCACTTT.